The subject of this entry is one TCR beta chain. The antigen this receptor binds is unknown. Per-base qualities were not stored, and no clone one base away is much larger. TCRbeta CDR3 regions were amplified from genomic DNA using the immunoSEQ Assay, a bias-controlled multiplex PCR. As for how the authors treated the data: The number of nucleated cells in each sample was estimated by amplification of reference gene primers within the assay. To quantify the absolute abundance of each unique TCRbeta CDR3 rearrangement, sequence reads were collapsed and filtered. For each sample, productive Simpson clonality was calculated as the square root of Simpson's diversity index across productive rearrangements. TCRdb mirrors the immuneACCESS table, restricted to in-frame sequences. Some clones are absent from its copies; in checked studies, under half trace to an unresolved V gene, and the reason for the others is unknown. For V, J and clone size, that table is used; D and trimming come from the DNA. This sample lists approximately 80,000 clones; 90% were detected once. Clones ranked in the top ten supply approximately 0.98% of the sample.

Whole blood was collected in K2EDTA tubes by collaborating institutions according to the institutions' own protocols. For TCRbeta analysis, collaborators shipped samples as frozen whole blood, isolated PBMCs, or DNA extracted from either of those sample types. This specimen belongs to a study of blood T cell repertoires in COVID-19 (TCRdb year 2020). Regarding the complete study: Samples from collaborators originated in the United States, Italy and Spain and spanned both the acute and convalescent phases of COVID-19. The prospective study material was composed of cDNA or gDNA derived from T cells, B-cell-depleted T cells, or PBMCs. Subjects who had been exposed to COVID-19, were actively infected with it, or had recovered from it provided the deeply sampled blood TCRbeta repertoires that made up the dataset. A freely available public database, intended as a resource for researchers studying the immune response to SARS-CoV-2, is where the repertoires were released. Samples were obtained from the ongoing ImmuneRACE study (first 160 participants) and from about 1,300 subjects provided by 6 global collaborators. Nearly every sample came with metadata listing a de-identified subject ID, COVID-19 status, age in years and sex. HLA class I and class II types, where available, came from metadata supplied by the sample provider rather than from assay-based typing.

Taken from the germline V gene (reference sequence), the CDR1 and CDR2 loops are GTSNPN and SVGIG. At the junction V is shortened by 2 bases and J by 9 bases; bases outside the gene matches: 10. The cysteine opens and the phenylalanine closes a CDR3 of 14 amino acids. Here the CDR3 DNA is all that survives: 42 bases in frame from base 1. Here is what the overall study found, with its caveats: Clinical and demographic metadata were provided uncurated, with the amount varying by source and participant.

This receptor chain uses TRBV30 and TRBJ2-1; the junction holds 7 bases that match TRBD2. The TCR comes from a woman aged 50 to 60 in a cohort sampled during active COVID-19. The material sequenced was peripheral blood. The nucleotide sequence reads TGTGCCTGGAGTTGGTGGGAGGGTTCCAGTGAGCAGTTCTTC. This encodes CAWSWWEGSSEQFF.